This section outlines one TCR beta chain sequence together with its context. Random hexamers were used to reverse transcribe an amount of roughly 0.45 to 1 ug RNA. TCRdb analysed the immunoSEQ multiplex PCR reads with MiXCR anew, one entry per CDR3 protein. The sample holds about 190,000 distinct CDR3 sequences, about 94% seen once. The sample is drawn from a study of CD8 T cells in Susac syndrome. Looked up from germline, CDR1 is DFQATT and CDR2 is SNEGSKA (reference sequence). The ends were cut back, 0 bases at V and 5 bases at J, with 8 bases in the middle. The CDR3 extends over 13 amino acids. Specimen: CD4+ T cells from PBMCs. This receptor was obtained from a human donor in good health. The V gene is TRBV20-1, the J gene TRBJ1-5; a possible D gene is TRBD1 (6 bases). CDR3 in DNA: TGCAGTGCTAGAGATAGGGGGGATCAGCCCCAGCATTTT. Translating it yields CSARDRGDQPQHF.